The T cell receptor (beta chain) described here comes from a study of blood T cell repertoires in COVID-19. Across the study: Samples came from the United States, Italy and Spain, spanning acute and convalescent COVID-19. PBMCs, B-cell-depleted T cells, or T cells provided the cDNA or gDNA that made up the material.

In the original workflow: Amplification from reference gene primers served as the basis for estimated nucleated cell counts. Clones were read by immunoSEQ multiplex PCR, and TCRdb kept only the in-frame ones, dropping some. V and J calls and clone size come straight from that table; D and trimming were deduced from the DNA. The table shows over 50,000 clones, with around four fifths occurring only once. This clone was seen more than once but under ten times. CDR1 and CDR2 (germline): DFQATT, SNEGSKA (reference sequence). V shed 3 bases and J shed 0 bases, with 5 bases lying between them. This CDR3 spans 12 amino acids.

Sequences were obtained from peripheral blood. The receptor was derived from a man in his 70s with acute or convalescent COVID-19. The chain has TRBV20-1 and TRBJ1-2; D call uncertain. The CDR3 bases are TGCAGTGCTAGTCAGACTAACTATGGCTACACCTTC. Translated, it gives CSASQTNYGYTF.